This record looks at one T cell receptor (beta chain) sequence and its context. The antigen remains unidentified. Researchers ran the PCR with 60 Vbeta and 13 Jbeta primers. Generated by immunoSEQ multiplex PCR, the TCRdb table keeps only in-frame clones and is missing some. The sample lists approximately 110,000 clones; 70% to 80% were seen once. This sample is part of a study of cytomegalovirus exposure and HLA in healthy donors. Germline V gives CDR1 LGHNA, CDR2 YNFKEQ. There are 17 residues in the CDR3. V lost 0 bases and J lost 5, with 17 bases in between. Findings and caveats of the study: A later analysis reportedly identified an Asian-associated ancestry cluster as carrying fewer N-insertions than the approximately 640-donor mean. Reportedly, diagnosis of cytomegalovirus status by the classifier showed high specificity and sensitivity.

Material: PBMCs. The V gene is TRBV4-2, the J gene TRBJ2-1, with D possibly matching TRBD1 (6 bases). This sequence originates from a man over 45 in good health and CMV-seropositive. CDR3 in DNA: TGTGCCAGCAGCCAAGACTCGGCTGCCAGGGGAAACAATGAGCAGTTCTTC. This encodes CASSQDSAARGNNEQFF.